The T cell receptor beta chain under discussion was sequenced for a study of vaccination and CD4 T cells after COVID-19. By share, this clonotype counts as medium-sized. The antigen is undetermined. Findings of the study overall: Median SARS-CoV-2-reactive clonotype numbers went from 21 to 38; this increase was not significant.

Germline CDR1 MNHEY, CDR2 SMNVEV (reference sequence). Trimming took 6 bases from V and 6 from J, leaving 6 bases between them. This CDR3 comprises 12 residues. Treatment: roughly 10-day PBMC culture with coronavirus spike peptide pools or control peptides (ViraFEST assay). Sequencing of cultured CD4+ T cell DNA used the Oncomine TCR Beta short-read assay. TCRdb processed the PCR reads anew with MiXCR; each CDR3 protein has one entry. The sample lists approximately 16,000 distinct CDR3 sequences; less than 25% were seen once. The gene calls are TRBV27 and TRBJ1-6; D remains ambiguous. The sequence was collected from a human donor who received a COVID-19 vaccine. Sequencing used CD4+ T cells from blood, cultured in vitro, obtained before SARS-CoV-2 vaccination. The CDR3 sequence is CASRQLNSPLHF. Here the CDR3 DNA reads TGTGCCAGCAGGCAACTTAATTCACCCCTCCACTTT.